This paragraph reports one TCR beta chain. Its antigen is currently unknown. Produced via immunoSEQ multiplex PCR; TCRdb's table is partial and in-frame only. The table records some 210,000 clones, approximately 82% of them present only once. The sample comes from a study of cytomegalovirus exposure and HLA in healthy donors. This CDR3 comprises 16 residues. V lost 2 bases and J 0 bases, leaving 11 bases between the germline ends. From germline, CDR1 is MGHRA and CDR2 YSYEKL. Points from the study as a whole: For most TCR sequences rarity was the rule, although some public TCRs occurred in many donors. Reported results showed that the classifier diagnosed cytomegalovirus status with high specificity and sensitivity.

The sequencing sample was made of PBMCs. This clonotype was obtained from a woman younger than 35 in good health and CMV-seronegative. The chain employs TRBV4-1 and TRBJ1-5, with D possibly being TRBD1 (5 bases). The DNA for the CDR3 is TGCGCCAGCAGCCAAACAGGAAAACATAGCAATCAGCCCCAGCATTTT. The encoded protein is CASSQTGKHSNQPQHF.